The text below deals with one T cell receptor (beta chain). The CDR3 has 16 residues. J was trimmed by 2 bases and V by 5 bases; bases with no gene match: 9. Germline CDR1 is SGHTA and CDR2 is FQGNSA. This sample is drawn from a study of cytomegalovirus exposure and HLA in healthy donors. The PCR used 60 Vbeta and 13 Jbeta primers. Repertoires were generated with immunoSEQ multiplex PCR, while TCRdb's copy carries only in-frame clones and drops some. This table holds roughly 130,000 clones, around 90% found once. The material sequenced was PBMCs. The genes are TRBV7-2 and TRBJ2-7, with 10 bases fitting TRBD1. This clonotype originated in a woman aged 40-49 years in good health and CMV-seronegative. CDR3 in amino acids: CASSRTAGQGPYEQYF. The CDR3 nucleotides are TGTGCCAGCAGCCGGACAGCGGGACAGGGGCCCTACGAGCAGTACTTC. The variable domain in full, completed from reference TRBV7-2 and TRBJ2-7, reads GAGVSQSPSNKVTEKGKDVELRCDPISGHTALYWYRQSLGQGLEFLIYFQGNSAPDKSGLPSDRFSAERTGGSVSTLTIQRTQQEDSAVYLCASSRTAGQGPYEQYFGPGTRLTVT.